This entry lists 8 T cell receptor beta chains sequenced from one sample in a study of T cell clonality in common variable immunodeficiency. Profiled with immunoSEQ multiplex PCR; TCRdb holds only in-frame clones, not every one. The table lists fewer than 75,000 clones, no singletons, with approximately 1.5% in the top ten. The sequenced material came from peripheral blood mononuclear cells. The origin of the receptors is a person aged 18 to 75 in good health.

This clone was recorded many times. The DNA ends 3 residues before the CDR3 does, and the rest of the CDR3 is filled in from the germline J gene. This chain joins TRBV19 and TRBJ2-7; 12 nucleotides agree with TRBD1. The CDR3 runs 20 residues. Trimming took 3 bases from V and 1 from J; bases not matched to a gene: 16. CDR1 is LNHDA and CDR2 is SQIVND in the germline V gene (reference sequence). The CDR3 loop reads CASSMFFSGTGGEISYEQYF. Partial CDR3 DNA: TGTGCCAGTAGTATGTTTTTTTCGGGGACAGGGGGCGAGATATCCTACGAG. Full variable domain (missing parts from reference TRBV19 and TRBJ2-7): DGGITQSPKYLFRKEGQNVTLSCEQNLNHDAMYWYRQDPGQGLRLIYYSQIVNDFQKGDIAEGYSVSREKKESFPLTVTSAQKNPTAFYLCASSMFFSGTGGEISYEQYFGPGTRLTVT.

Ten or more counts support this clone. The read terminates 3 residues before the CDR3 end, so the remaining end is supplied by the germline J gene. The rearrangement uses TRBV5-1 and TRBJ2-7; possible D gene TRBD1, 6 bases. The germline CDR1 and CDR2 sequences are SGHRS and YFSETQ. The V gene lost 0 bases and the J gene lost 0 bases, with 10 bases spanning the gap. The CDR3 is 15 residues long. This CDR3 is CASSLGQGSSYEQYF. The sequenced CDR3 bases are TGCGCCAGCAGCTTGGGGCAGGGGAGCTCCTACGAG.

Ten or more counts support this clone. The CDR3 goes on 3 residues after the read ends, and that part is filled in from the germline J gene. The chain carries TRBV28 and TRBJ2-1; maybe TRBD1 (6 bases). This CDR3 is 17 amino acids long. V was clipped by 4 bases and J by 6 bases, with 22 bases between them. The germline gives CDR1 MDHEN, CDR2 SYDVKM. This CDR3 is CASSSRDNSPASNEQFF. CDR3 bases read: TGTGCCAGCAGTTCTCGGGACAACAGCCCCGCAAGCAATGAG.

This clone has just a few counts. A much larger clone lies one base from this, so it may be a read error. Read data end 3 residues before the CDR3 end; the end is taken from the germline J gene. The V call is TRBV2, the J call TRBJ1-4, with 9 bases identical to TRBD1. This CDR3 contains 16 residues. From germline, CDR1 is SNHLY and CDR2 FYNNEI. The CDR3 reads CTSGADRGVTNEKLFF. The sequenced CDR3 bases are TGTACCAGCGGGGCCGACAGGGGGGTAACTAATGAAAAA.

Many counts were recorded for this clone. The sequenced fragment ends 3 residues before the CDR3 boundary, so the rest is inferred from the germline J gene. The V and J genes are TRBV12-5 and TRBJ2-3; no clear D. Germline CDR1 is LGHNT and CDR2 is FRNRAP. The CDR3 sequence is 15 residues long. Deletions cut 7 bases from V and 1 base from J, with 15 bases between. The CDR3 reads CASALQVPGTDTQYF. The part of the CDR3 DNA that was read is TGTGCTAGTGCCCTCCAGGTACCTGGCACAGATACG. Using reference TRBV12-5 and TRBJ2-3 for the parts outside the CDR3, the full variable domain is DARVTQTPRHKVTEMGQEVTMRCQPILGHNTVFWYRQTMMQGLELLAYFRNRAPLDDSGMPKDRFSAEMPDATLATLKIQPSEPRDSAVYFCASALQVPGTDTQYFGPGTRLTVL.

The table lists this clone with many counts. Read sequence stops 3 residues before the CDR3 end, and the germline J gene provides the missing end. V is TRBV5-8 and J is TRBJ2-1; possible D gene TRBD1, 7 bases. V lost 1 base, J lost 5 bases, and 13 bases lay in between. Germline V lookup: CDR1 SGHTS, CDR2 YDEGEE. CDR3 size: 15 residues. The CDR3 reads CASSLYGGQHNEQFF. The sequenced CDR3 bases are TGTGCCAGCAGCTTGTACGGGGGACAGCACAATGAG.

This clone was found many times. Read coverage stops 3 residues before the CDR3 terminus; the germline J gene supplies the remainder. This chain links TRBV7-3 with TRBJ2-1; D ambiguous. The CDR3 covers 16 residues. The germline V gene encodes CDR1 SGHTA and CDR2 FQGTGA. Trimming stripped 0 bases from V and 0 bases from J, with 9 bases between. The CDR3 protein is CASSLTVKHSYNEQFF. The CDR3 bases that were read are TGTGCCAGCAGCTTAACGGTCAAACACTCCTACAATGAG. Looking up the rest from reference TRBV7-3 and TRBJ2-1 gives the full variable domain: GAGVSQTPSNKVTEKGKYVELRCDPISGHTALYWYRQSLGQGPEFLIYFQGTGAADDSGLPNDRFFAVRPEGSVSTLKIQRTERGDSAVYLCASSLTVKHSYNEQFFGPGTRLTVL.

This clone was counted at least ten times. Read data end 3 residues before the CDR3 end; the end is taken from the germline J gene. The V call is TRBV5-6, the J call TRBJ2-1; 9 nucleotides align to TRBD1. From germline, CDR1 is SGHDT and CDR2 YYEEEE. The CDR3 length is 15 residues. The ends lost 4 bases at V and 2 bases at J; junction bases unmatched: 4. The CDR3 region is CASSHGTGTYNEQFF. CDR3 DNA (partial): TGTGCCAGCAGCCACGGGACAGGGACCTACAATGAG.